The rows below give T cell receptor beta chains drawn from one sample of a study of blood T cell repertoires in COVID-19. TCRdb's copy holds only in-frame clones and misses some; the assay was immunoSEQ multiplex PCR. The sample has 250,000 or so clones, 70% to 90% seen once; the top ten hold approximately 2.5%. Material: peripheral blood. The receptors come from a man aged 30-40 years with COVID-19, enrolled during active disease. CDR3s include the opening cysteine and the closing phenylalanine or tryptophan. A D gene is named only where the DNA matches it firmly. Size is omitted from some rows. Given values are once, few, many or a class for expanded clones.

V	size	length	J	D	CDR3	DNA
TRBV5-4	.	13	TRBJ1-2	.	CASSPGASEGYTF	TGTGCCAGCAGCCCCGGAGCATCTGAGGGCTACACCTTC
TRBV7-2	.	14	TRBJ2-3	TRBD2	CASSWSGGSDTQYF	TGTGCCAGCAGCTGGAGCGGGGGGTCTGATACGCAGTATTTT
TRBV5-8	few	15	TRBJ1-2	.	CASSLAWQGLDGYTF	TGTGCCAGCAGCTTGGCCTGGCAGGGGTTAGATGGCTACACCTTC
TRBV18	.	13	TRBJ1-4	.	CASSPTQDEKLFF	TGTGCCAGCTCACCAACACAGGATGAAAAACTGTTTTTT
TRBV6-2/TRBV6-3	once	14	TRBJ1-5	.	CASSYSNSNQPQHF	TGTGCCAGCAGTTACTCCAACAGTAATCAGCCCCAGCATTTT
TRBV7-3	.	14	TRBJ2-3	TRBD1	CASSSTGATDTQYF	TGTGCCAGCAGCTCGACAGGGGCCACAGATACGCAGTATTTT
TRBV4-1	.	16	TRBJ1-5	.	CASSQEAGHSNQPQHF	TGCGCCAGCAGCCAAGAGGCAGGACATAGCAATCAGCCCCAGCATTTT
TRBV7-9	.	15	TRBJ1-2	TRBD1	CASSLGQGANYGYTF	TGTGCCAGCAGCTTAGGACAGGGGGCGAACTATGGCTACACCTTC
TRBV7-9	.	15	TRBJ2-7	.	CASSSVGVRPYEQYF	TGTGCCAGCAGCTCCGTGGGAGTTCGCCCCTACGAGCAGTACTTC
TRBV15	.	12	TRBJ2-1	.	CATSRDRSKQFF	TGTGCCACCAGCCGTGACAGAAGTAAGCAGTTCTTC
TRBV19	.	16	TRBJ1-1	TRBD1	CASSIVLRGTGAEAFF	TGTGCCAGTAGTATCGTCCTCCGGGGAACAGGGGCTGAAGCTTTCTTT
TRBV27	.	16	TRBJ1-2	TRBD1	CASSLWGQGAYYGYTF	TGTGCCAGCAGTTTATGGGGACAGGGGGCATACTATGGCTACACCTTC
TRBV7-2	.	16	TRBJ2-1	TRBD2	CASRRASGETYNEQFF	TGTGCCAGCAGGCGTGCTAGCGGGGAGACCTACAATGAGCAGTTCTTC
TRBV19	once	15	TRBJ1-6	TRBD1	CASSDRDRAYSPLHF	TGTGCCAGTAGTGACCGGGACAGGGCCTATTCACCCCTCCACTTT
TRBV6-6	.	16	TRBJ2-4	.	CASSYSSGSAKNIQYF	TGTGCCAGCAGTTACTCATCAGGGTCGGCCAAAAACATTCAGTACTTC
TRBV2	.	14	TRBJ2-1	TRBD2	CADNWLAGPNEQFF	TGTGCCGACAACTGGCTAGCGGGACCCAATGAGCAGTTCTTC
TRBV3-1/TRBV3-2	.	14	TRBJ2-7	TRBD1	CASSADRFRYEQYF	TGTGCCAGCAGCGCGGACAGGTTTCGTTACGAGCAGTACTTC
TRBV30	.	15	TRBJ1-4	TRBD1	CAWSPGQATNEKLFF	TGTGCCTGGAGTCCGGGACAGGCAACTAATGAAAAACTGTTTTTT
TRBV5-1	.	15	TRBJ1-5	.	CASSLGDSYNQPQHF	TGCGCCAGCAGCTTGGGCGACAGTTACAATCAGCCCCAGCATTTT
TRBV27	.	17	TRBJ1-4	TRBD1	CASSSPRQGIGSEKLFF	TGTGCCAGCAGTTCCCCTCGACAGGGGATTGGTAGTGAAAAACTGTTTTTT
TRBV5-1	.	16	TRBJ1-4	TRBD1	CASSPGPGQGREKLFF	TGCGCCAGCAGCCCGGGACCGGGACAGGGAAGGGAAAAACTGTTTTTT
TRBV21-1	.	18	TRBJ1-1	.	CASSKRTGVHNMRTEAFF	TGTGCCAGCAGCAAAAGGACAGGGGTGCACAACATGCGGACTGAAGCTTTCTTT
TRBV2	.	16	TRBJ1-5	TRBD1	CASSFPDRGRGQPQHF	TGTGCCAGCAGTTTCCCGGACAGGGGTAGGGGTCAGCCCCAGCATTTT
TRBV29-1	.	17	TRBJ1-4	.	CSAYGISPGSLSRKLFF	TGCAGCGCTTATGGGATCTCACCGGGATCCCTTTCACGGAAACTGTTTTTT